The 29 T cell receptor beta chains in this list originate from one sample, sequenced in a study of cytotoxic CD8 clonotypes in ibrutinib-treated CLL. Method: immunoSEQ multiplex PCR; TCRdb's copy keeps in-frame clones and lacks some. There are about 300,000 clones in the sample; 67% occur only once, and approximately 6% lies in the top ten. Sequenced here: PBMCs, sampled after 36 months of ibrutinib treatment. These receptors originate from a human donor with chronic lymphocytic leukemia.

This rearrangement joins TRBV11-2 to TRBJ2-7; no reliable D call. Per germline, CDR1 SGHAT and CDR2 FQNNGV. The CDR3 runs to 13 residues. V lost 5 bases and J lost 3, with 11 bases in between. CDR3 DNA: TGTGCCAGCAGCCCCAACCCGAACTACGAGCAGTACTTC. The encoded protein is CASSPNPNYEQYF.

This chain uses TRBV5-1 with TRBJ2-3, with 10 bases aligning to TRBD1. Germline loops: CDR1 SGHRS, CDR2 YFSETQ. This CDR3 is 15 amino acids long. The ends lost 5 bases at V and 5 bases at J; junction bases unmatched: 8. The CDR3, as DNA: TGCGCCAGCAGTAAGTCGACAGGGGGCAAAGATACGCAGTATTTT. This codes for CASSKSTGGKDTQYF.

This sequence joins TRBV6-1 and TRBJ1-5, with D hard to call. The CDR3 contains 15 residues. Germline V gene sequence: CDR1 MNHNS, CDR2 SASEGT. Trimming pared 6 bases from V and 2 bases from J, leaving 14 bases between. In nucleotides, the CDR3 is TGTGCCAGCAGCGACCCAAGTTTGGGCAATCAGCCCCAGCATTTT. This codes for CASSDPSLGNQPQHF.

The rearrangement links TRBV2 to TRBJ2-7, with D unclear. Trimming left V 8 bases short and J 3 bases short, with 14 bases between. Germline CDR1 SNHLY, CDR2 FYNNEI. The CDR3 loop spans 13 amino acids. As DNA, the CDR3 is TGTGCCAGCGGCGAGGTAGCTGGCTACGAGCAGTACTTC. Its protein is CASGEVAGYEQYF.

The V call is TRBV7-8, the J call TRBJ2-4; D unclear. Trimming removed 6 bases from V and 2 bases from J, with 11 bases in between. Germline CDR1 SGHVS, CDR2 FQNEAQ. The CDR3 contains 14 residues. The CDR3 protein is CASSLGNTKNIQYF. The CDR3 DNA follows: TGTGCCAGCAGTTTGGGTAATACCAAAAACATTCAGTACTTC.

V is TRBV7-3 and J is TRBJ2-7; D possibly corresponds to TRBD1 (5 bases). The CDR3 sequence is 13 residues long. V was clipped by 3 bases and J by 3 bases, with 9 bases between them. CDR1 and CDR2 from the germline V gene are SGHTA and FQGTGA. CDR3 sequence (DNA): TGTGCCAGCAGCTTCGGTGACAGCTACGAGCAGTACTTC. Protein product: CASSFGDSYEQYF.

This clone appeared once. The CDR3 DNA follows: TGTGCCAGCAGTAAGGAGACAGGTCGCTATGGCTACACCTTC. Amino acid sequence: CASSKETGRYGYTF. This rearrangement joins TRBV2 to TRBJ1-2; a possible D gene is TRBD1 (6 bases). The germline V gene encodes CDR1 SNHLY and CDR2 FYNNEI. Trimming removed 5 bases from V and 4 bases from J, with 14 bases in between. The CDR3 extends over 14 amino acids.

This sequence joins TRBV28 and TRBJ2-4; D unclear. CDR3 length equals 15 residues. The germline V gene has CDR1 MDHEN and CDR2 SYDVKM. Trimming pared 7 bases from V and 0 bases from J, leaving 13 bases between. CDR3 residues: CASTSLTLAKNIQYF. In DNA, the CDR3 is TGTGCCAGCACCAGTCTAACTCTAGCCAAAAACATTCAGTACTTC.

This rearrangement joins TRBV5-5 to TRBJ2-1; maybe TRBD2 (7 bases). Germline CDR1 and CDR2: SGHKS and YYEKEE (reference sequence). V lost 7 bases and J lost 2, with 13 bases in between. This CDR3 has 14 residues. In nucleotides, the CDR3 is TGTGCCAGCGTGCGGGGGACAACCTACAATGAGCAGTTCTTC. As protein: CASVRGTTYNEQFF. The whole variable domain, filled in from reference TRBV5-5 and TRBJ2-1, reads DAGVTQSPTHLIKTRGQQVTLRCSPISGHKSVSWYQQVLGQGPQFIFQYYEKEERGRGNFPDRFSARQFPNYSSELNVNALLLGDSALYLCASVRGTTYNEQFFGPGTRLTVL.

In DNA, the CDR3 is TGTGCCAGCAGTTACAGGGCAGGGTTGGGCAATCAGCCCCAGCATTTT. Its translation is CASSYRAGLGNQPQHF. The genes are TRBV6-5 and TRBJ1-5; D possibly corresponds to TRBD1 (5 bases). The CDR3 is 16 amino acids. The germline gives CDR1 MNHEY, CDR2 SVGAGI. Between the trimmed V and J ends, which lost 2 bases and 2 bases, there was a span of 13 bases.

This chain connects TRBV11-3 to TRBJ2-7; possibly TRBD2 for D (5 bases). CDR1 SGHNT and CDR2 YENEEA come from the germline V gene. The CDR3 is 12 residues long. The V and J ends lost 5 bases and 6 bases respectively, with 11 bases between them. The CDR3 is CASSRAAGEQYF. CDR3 bases: TGTGCCAGCAGCCGTGCGGCGGGCGAGCAGTACTTC.

The CDR3: CASSLVVRAGLPYNEQFF. The CDR3, as DNA: TGCGCCAGCAGCCTTGTGGTAAGGGCAGGGTTACCCTACAATGAGCAGTTCTTC. The chain is built from TRBV5-1 and TRBJ2-1; weak D call: TRBD1 (5 bases). Germline CDR1 reads SGHRS; CDR2 reads YFSETQ. The CDR3 spans 18 residues. V was shortened by 4 bases and J by 2 bases, with 22 bases between the two germline ends.

J is TRBJ2-3 and V is TRBV29-1; either TRBD1 or TRBD2 may supply D (6 bases each). Germline V gene lookup returns CDR1 SQVTM and CDR2 ANQGSEA. The CDR3 runs 13 residues. The V end lost 4 bases, the J end lost 3 bases, and 11 bases lay between the germline ends. DNA of the CDR3: TGCAGCGTTGTTCGGGGGCGGACAGATACGCAGTATTTT. Encoded protein: CSVVRGRTDTQYF.

The gene calls are TRBV7-9 and TRBJ1-1, with D unresolved. V was trimmed by 2 bases and J by 8 bases, leaving 12 bases between them. Germline V CDR1 and CDR2: SEHNR, FQNEAQ (reference sequence). CDR3 length: 13 residues. CDR3 nucleotide sequence: TGTGCCAGCAGCTTATCTTTGACACCGGAAGCTTTCTTT. It is translated as CASSLSLTPEAFF.

The J gene is TRBJ1-4, the V gene TRBV2, with 7 positions matching TRBD1. The ends lost 1 base at V and 2 bases at J; junction bases unmatched: 4. CDR1 is SNHLY, CDR2 FYNNEI, per germline. This CDR3 region has 16 residues. Here the CDR3 reads CASSEGQGPTNEKLFF. The DNA for the CDR3 is TGTGCCAGCAGTGAAGGACAGGGCCCGACTAATGAAAAACTGTTTTTT.

V gene TRBV7-6 combines with J gene TRBJ2-7; D gene uncertain. Germline V gene lookup returns CDR1 SGHVS and CDR2 FNYEAQ. This CDR3 comprises 11 residues. The V and J ends lost 1 base and 5 bases respectively, with 3 bases between them. The CDR3 reads CASSLGDEQYF. The CDR3 DNA reads as TGTGCCAGCAGCTTAGGGGACGAGCAGTACTTC.

The gene calls are TRBV29-1 and TRBJ2-7, with D maybe TRBD1 (5 bases). Germline CDR1 is SQVTM and CDR2 is ANQGSEA. V was pared by 5 bases and J by 5 bases, with 10 bases between. The CDR3 totals 11 residues. The chain's CDR3 is CSVFQGDEQYF. The DNA of the CDR3 is TGCAGCGTTTTCCAGGGCGACGAGCAGTACTTC.

The chain couples TRBV4-1 to TRBJ2-1; no firm D call. The germline V gene encodes CDR1 MGHRA and CDR2 YSYEKL. This CDR3 region has 14 residues. V lost 0 bases and J 6 bases, leaving 9 bases between the germline ends. The CDR3 DNA follows: TGCGCCAGCAGCCAAGATAGAGCCGCCAATGAGCAGTTCTTC. It encodes CASSQDRAANEQFF.

The V gene is TRBV19, the J gene TRBJ1-5; D is possibly TRBD1 (5 bases). Germline V gene lookup returns CDR1 LNHDA and CDR2 SQIVND (reference sequence). Trimming shortened V by 1 base and J by 0 bases, and 7 bases separated the two germline ends. This CDR3 region has 15 residues. This chain's CDR3 is CASSIVGVSNQPQHF. The CDR3 nucleotides read TGTGCCAGTAGTATAGTGGGGGTTAGCAATCAGCCCCAGCATTTT.

This clone was picked up a small number of times. V usage is TRBV6-5 and J usage is TRBJ2-2; D is ambiguous. Looked up from germline, CDR1 is MNHEY and CDR2 is SVGAGI. This CDR3 region has 13 residues. V lost 0 bases and J 7 bases, leaving 6 bases between the germline ends. Here the CDR3 DNA reads TGTGCCAGCAGTTACTCATGGAACGGGGAGCTGTTTTTT. It is translated as CASSYSWNGELFF.

The chain has TRBV19 and TRBJ2-7; 8 nucleotides line up with TRBD2. The CDR3 runs to 16 residues. V lost 5 bases to trimming and J lost 2 bases; unmatched junction nucleotides: 11. The germline V gene has CDR1 LNHDA and CDR2 SQIVND (reference sequence). The chain's CDR3 is CASSPDRGGLPYEQYF. CDR3 DNA sequence: TGTGCCAGTAGTCCCGACCGGGGGGGCCTCCCCTACGAGCAGTACTTC.

The gene calls are TRBV21-1 and TRBJ2-7; the table's D call, TRBD1, has no DNA check behind it. TRBV21-1 is designated a pseudogene. This CDR3 has 21 amino acids. The CDR3 sequence: CASTSGPTGYFFRGNSYEQYF. The CDR3 bases are TGTGCCAGCACCTCAGGGCCAACAGGGTATTTTTTTCGAGGAAACTCCTACGAGCAGTACTTC.

The V gene is TRBV6-6, the J gene TRBJ1-2; D perhaps matches TRBD1 (6 bases). From germline, CDR1 is MNHNY and CDR2 SVGAGI (reference sequence). V was pared by 0 bases and J by 8 bases, with 10 bases between. The CDR3 is made up of 13 amino acids. DNA of the CDR3: TGTGCCAGCAGTTACTCCGGACAGAGGGGCTACACCTTC. Residues: CASSYSGQRGYTF.

This clone turned up a few times. The gene calls are TRBV6-1 and TRBJ2-7; possibly TRBD1 for D (5 bases). V lost 10 bases and J lost 2, with 18 bases in between. Germline CDR1 and CDR2: MNHNS and SASEGT. CDR3 size: 14 residues. The CDR3 protein is CAIIQAQSPYEQYF. DNA of the CDR3: TGTGCCATCATACAGGCCCAATCCCCCTACGAGCAGTACTTC.

The rearrangement joins TRBV9 to TRBJ2-7; 9 bases fit TRBD2. The CDR3 has 14 amino acids. Germline CDR1 is SGDLS and CDR2 is YYNGEE. The trim removed 4 bases at V and 3 bases at J, leaving 5 bases unmatched. CDR3 coding DNA: TGTGCCAGCAGCCCCCGACTAGCGGACTACGAGCAGTACTTC. This encodes CASSPRLADYEQYF.

This rearrangement joins TRBV5-5 to TRBJ1-2; D ambiguous. The CDR3 covers 15 residues. Germline CDR1 reads SGHKS; CDR2 reads YYEKEE (reference sequence). Trimming took 1 base from V and 5 from J, leaving 15 bases between them. The CDR3 DNA sequence: TGTGCCAGCAGCTTGACGGCCCAGGTGGATTATGGCTACACCTTC. Amino acid sequence: CASSLTAQVDYGYTF.

The V call is TRBV5-1, the J call TRBJ1-1; perhaps TRBD1 as D (5 bases). The CDR3 covers 13 residues. The V gene lost 4 bases and the J gene lost 6 bases, with 13 bases spanning the gap. Germline V gene data show CDR1 as SGHRS and CDR2 as YFSETQ. The CDR3 DNA reads TGCGCCAGCAGCCTGGGGGGGTTGCCTGAAGCTTTCTTT. This encodes CASSLGGLPEAFF. Drawing the rest from reference TRBV5-1 and TRBJ1-1, the complete variable domain is KAGVTQTPRYLIKTRGQQVTLSCSPISGHRSVSWYQQTPGQGLQFLFEYFSETQRNKGNFPGRFSGRQFSNSRSEMNVSTLELGDSALYLCASSLGGLPEAFFGQGTRLTVV.

This chain joins TRBV18 and TRBJ2-6; possible D gene TRBD1, 6 bases. The CDR3 spans 17 residues. Trimming removed 4 bases at V and 4 bases at J, with 17 bases between. The V gene's germline CDR1 is KGHSH and CDR2 LQKENI. The CDR3 reads CASSRNRVMWGANVLTF. DNA of the CDR3: TGTGCCAGCTCACGAAACAGGGTCATGTGGGGGGCCAACGTCCTGACTTTC.

This clone was counted a few times. The genes are TRBV5-1 and TRBJ2-7, with 7 bases lining up with TRBD1. V dropped 2 bases and J dropped 3; count of bases not matched to a gene: 5. The V gene's germline CDR1 is SGHRS and CDR2 YFSETQ. The CDR3 has 14 residues. CDR3 nucleotide sequence: TGCGCCAGCAGCTTCACAGGACAGGTCTACGAGCAGTACTTC. Translating gives CASSFTGQVYEQYF.